Each of the 26 T cell receptor beta chains below was sequenced from the same sample in a study of OX40 agonist ivuxolimab in advanced cancers. Clones were read by immunoSEQ multiplex PCR, and TCRdb kept only the in-frame ones, dropping some. The sample records 50,000 to 60,000 clones, roughly four fifths being singletons. Material: CD4+ or CD8+ T cells sorted from blood, obtained in a trial of the OX40 agonist ivuxolimab. Source of these receptors: an adult with an advanced solid tumor such as melanoma, head and neck, liver or kidney cancer.

The V and J genes are TRBV19 and TRBJ1-2, with TRBD1 matching over 7 bases. V was pared by 2 bases and J by 4 bases, with 4 bases of the junction left unmatched. CDR3 length: 14 residues. Germline CDR1 and CDR2: LNHDA and SQIVND (reference sequence). CDR3 sequence reads: CASSIRRQGYGYTF. CDR3 nucleotides: TGTGCCAGTAGTATAAGGCGACAGGGCTATGGCTACACCTTC.

V gene TRBV7-8 combines with J gene TRBJ2-2; 10 bases fit TRBD1. The germline gives CDR1 SGHVS, CDR2 FQNEAQ. This CDR3 has 16 residues. V shed 5 bases and J 2 bases; nucleotides not matched to a gene: 5. The CDR3 protein is CASSPTGGGNTGELFF. DNA for the CDR3: TGTGCCAGCAGCCCGACAGGGGGCGGCAACACCGGGGAGCTGTTTTTT.

This clone was seen once. CDR3 nucleotide sequence: TGTGCCAGCAGCCCCGACCTGTGGAACACTGAAGCTTTCTTT. This sequence encodes CASSPDLWNTEAFF. The rearrangement joins TRBV6-5 to TRBJ1-1; D not resolved. Germline V lookup: CDR1 MNHEY, CDR2 SVGAGI. With 6 bases removed from V and 1 base from J, the gap between germline ends came to 12 bases. This CDR3 region has 14 residues.

The rearrangement uses TRBV11-3 and TRBJ2-5, with 11 positions matching TRBD2. The ends lost 3 bases at V and 2 bases at J; junction bases unmatched: 8. The CDR3 spans 17 residues. Germline assignment: CDR1 SGHNT and CDR2 YENEEA. DNA for the CDR3: TGTGCCAGCAGCTTTGAGAGACTAGCGGGAACTCAAGAGACCCAGTACTTC. Its protein is CASSFERLAGTQETQYF. Filled out from reference TRBV11-3 and TRBJ2-5, the complete variable domain reads EAGVVQSPRYKIIEKKQPVAFWCNPISGHNTLYWYLQNLGQGPELLIRYENEEAVDDSQLPKDRFSAERLKGVDSTLKIQPAELGDSAVYLCASSFERLAGTQETQYFGPGTRLLVL.

The chain is built from TRBV18 and TRBJ2-7; 7 bases align to TRBD1. Unmatched junction bases numbered 5, after V lost 3 bases and J lost 3 bases. The germline CDR1 and CDR2 sequences are KGHSH and LQKENI. This CDR3 comprises 14 residues. CDR3 sequence: CASSPRQGLYEQYF. DNA for the CDR3: TGTGCCAGCTCACCGCGACAGGGCCTCTACGAGCAGTACTTC.

This chain connects TRBV7-6 to TRBJ1-1; a possible D gene is TRBD1 (6 bases). Looked up from germline, CDR1 is SGHVS and CDR2 is FNYEAQ. Trimming removed 5 bases at V and 5 bases at J, with 15 bases between. There are 14 residues in the CDR3. CDR3 in DNA: TGTGCCAGCAGCCCTCAACAGGGATGGACTGAAGCTTTCTTT. Translated, it gives CASSPQQGWTEAFF.

The V call is TRBV15, the J call TRBJ2-3; perhaps D is TRBD1 or TRBD2 (5 bases each). The CDR3 consists of 15 residues. Germline assignment: CDR1 LNHNV and CDR2 YYDKDF (reference sequence). Trimming removed 6 bases from V and 3 bases from J, with 16 bases in between. CDR3 nucleotides: TGTGCCACCAGGCCGAGGGGATTAGCGACAGATACGCAGTATTTT. Protein sequence: CATRPRGLATDTQYF.

The chain has TRBV12-5 and TRBJ2-7, with D tentatively TRBD1 (7 bases). The CDR3 spans 15 residues. CDR1 LGHNT and CDR2 FRNRAP come from the germline V gene. Between the trimmed V and J ends, which lost 5 bases and 1 base, there was a span of 15 bases. This CDR3 is CASGPRQGGSYEQYF. The CDR3 bases are TGTGCTAGTGGTCCCCGTCAGGGGGGTTCCTACGAGCAGTACTTC.

The chain has TRBV7-9 and TRBJ1-4; D not resolved. The CDR3 runs to 12 residues. The V end lost 6 bases, the J end lost 8 bases, and 10 bases lay between the germline ends. Germline V lookup: CDR1 SEHNR, CDR2 FQNEAQ (reference sequence). The CDR3 DNA is TGTGCCAGCAGTCCTAATGTGGAAAAACTGTTTTTT. Translating gives CASSPNVEKLFF.

The J gene is TRBJ2-5, the V gene TRBV18; 10 positions match TRBD2. The CDR3 contains 15 residues. The germline CDR1 and CDR2 sequences are KGHSH and LQKENI. J lost 1 base, V lost 3 bases, and 2 bases had no gene match. CDR3 DNA: TGTGCCAGCTCACCCGTAGCGGGGGGCCAAGAGACCCAGTACTTC. It encodes CASSPVAGGQETQYF.

The chain employs TRBV6-5 and TRBJ1-2, with 7 bases identical to TRBD1. The J segment lost 3 bases and the V segment lost 5 bases, leaving 3 bases of the junction unmatched. The germline gives CDR1 MNHEY, CDR2 SVGAGI. The CDR3 has 13 residues. CDR3 sequence: CASSRTGDYGYTF. CDR3 DNA sequence: TGTGCCAGCAGTCGGACAGGTGACTATGGCTACACCTTC.

V usage is TRBV7-6 and J usage is TRBJ2-5, with D tentatively TRBD2 (5 bases). This CDR3 has 13 amino acids. Germline CDR1 SGHVS, CDR2 FNYEAQ. V was cut by 2 bases and J by 2 bases, with 6 bases left in between. CDR3 sequence: CASSLSGQETQYF. In DNA, the CDR3 is TGTGCCAGCAGCTTATCGGGACAAGAGACCCAGTACTTC.

The chain joins TRBV10-3 to TRBJ2-7, with D possibly TRBD1 on 6 matching bases. Between the trimmed V and J ends, which lost 6 bases and 0 bases, there was a span of 9 bases. The CDR3 is 13 residues long. CDR1 and CDR2 from the germline V gene are ENHRY and SYGVKD. The CDR3: CAIRETGSYEQYF. The DNA of the CDR3 is TGTGCCATCAGGGAGACAGGCTCCTACGAGCAGTACTTC.

This clone was seen a single time. CDR3 nucleotides: TGTGCCAGCGGTCGAGGTGAAAAACTGTTTTTT. This encodes CASGRGEKLFF. The rearrangement uses TRBV28 and TRBJ1-4; no clear D. The germline V and J ends were trimmed by 8 bases and 7 bases, with 8 bases remaining between them. The CDR3 totals 11 residues. Looked up from germline, CDR1 is MDHEN and CDR2 is SYDVKM.

This clone was observed a few times. This sample also contains other DNA sequences that code for the same CDR3. The rearrangement links TRBV19 to TRBJ2-3, with D perhaps TRBD1 (5 bases). Germline V lookup: CDR1 LNHDA, CDR2 SQIVND (reference sequence). The CDR3 has 11 residues. Trimming took 7 bases from V and 6 from J, leaving 8 bases between them. CDR3 residues: CASTGRDTQYF. The CDR3 bases are TGTGCCAGTACAGGGCGGGATACGCAGTATTTT.

The genes are TRBV30 and TRBJ1-2, with D possibly TRBD1 on 6 matching bases. The V gene's germline CDR1 is GTSNPN and CDR2 SVGIG (reference sequence). V was clipped by 2 bases and J by 5 bases, with 15 bases between them. CDR3 length equals 14 residues. DNA for the CDR3: TGTGCCTGGAGTCCGGGGGCGCTTTTTTATGGCTACACCTTC. It codes for CAWSPGALFYGYTF.

The chain links TRBV7-2 to TRBJ1-2, with TRBD1 matching over 7 bases. CDR1 and CDR2 (germline): SGHTA, FQGNSA. CDR3 length: 17 amino acids. V was clipped by 4 bases and J by 1 base; unmatched bases: 12. CDR3 in DNA: TGTGCCAGCAGCTCGAAGGGGGCTAGAATCGGTAACTATGGCTACACCTTC. Its translation is CASSSKGARIGNYGYTF. The full variable domain, its missing parts supplied by reference TRBV7-2 and TRBJ1-2, is GAGVSQSPSNKVTEKGKDVELRCDPISGHTALYWYRQSLGQGLEFLIYFQGNSAPDKSGLPSDRFSAERTGGSVSTLTIQRTQQEDSAVYLCASSSKGARIGNYGYTFGSGTRLTVV.

Only one count was recorded for this clone. The chain combines TRBV4-2 with TRBJ1-1, with D possibly matching TRBD1 (6 bases). The germline V gene has CDR1 LGHNA and CDR2 YNFKEQ. The CDR3 runs to 17 residues. Trimming stripped 4 bases from V and 3 bases from J, with 21 bases between. In DNA form, the CDR3 reads TGTGCCAGCAGCCCCTCGAGGGGGGGCGCGTGGGACACTGAAGCTTTCTTT. Protein sequence: CASSPSRGGAWDTEAFF.

This chain links TRBV19 with TRBJ1-5; 8 nucleotides line up with TRBD1. The CDR3 extends over 16 amino acids. After removal of 4 bases from V and 2 bases from J, the junction contained 7 bases not matched to a gene. CDR1 is LNHDA, CDR2 SQIVND, per germline (reference sequence). This chain's CDR3 is CASSTQGAVRNQPQHF. The CDR3 DNA sequence: TGTGCCAGTAGTACTCAGGGGGCTGTGCGCAATCAGCCCCAGCATTTT.

Written as DNA, the CDR3 is TGTGCCAGCAGTGACGTAGGGGTTGATATGAACACTGAAGCTTTCTTT. This codes for CASSDVGVDMNTEAFF. The chain links TRBV6-4 to TRBJ1-1; a weak D match, TRBD1 (5 bases). The CDR3 runs 16 residues. V was shortened by 2 bases and J by 0 bases, with 13 bases between the two germline ends. The germline V gene encodes CDR1 MRHNA and CDR2 SNTAGT.

This chain uses TRBV11-2 with TRBJ2-7; TRBD2 is a possible D gene (6 bases). CDR3 length equals 11 residues. V was cut by 5 bases and J by 9 bases, with 11 bases left in between. The germline gives CDR1 SGHAT, CDR2 FQNNGV. CDR3 DNA: TGTGCCAGCAGCCCGGGGGTGGGGCAGTACTTC. It translates to CASSPGVGQYF. Using reference TRBV11-2 and TRBJ2-7 for the parts outside the CDR3, the full variable domain is EAGVAQSPRYKIIEKRQSVAFWCNPISGHATLYWYQQILGQGPKLLIQFQNNGVVDDSQLPKDRFSAERLKGVDSTLKIQPAKLEDSAVYLCASSPGVGQYFGPGTRLTVT.

J is TRBJ1-4 and V is TRBV14, with a possible D match to TRBD1 (6 bases). The length of the CDR3 is 14 residues. V dropped 2 bases and J dropped 8 bases, with 12 bases sitting between them. Germline V gene sequence: CDR1 SGHDN, CDR2 FVKESK. The CDR3 is CASSQFGTTEKLFF. The CDR3 nucleotides read TGTGCCAGCAGCCAATTCGGGACAACCGAAAAACTGTTTTTT. Combining the CDR3 with reference TRBV14 and TRBJ1-4 gives the whole variable domain EAGVTQFPSHSVIEKGQTVTLRCDPISGHDNLYWYRRVMGKEIKFLLHFVKESKQDESGMPNNRFLAERTGGTYSTLKVQPAELEDSGVYFCASSQFGTTEKLFFGSGTQLSVL.

This sequence joins TRBV5-1 and TRBJ1-6; tentative D call: TRBD1 (6 bases). Deletions cut 2 bases from V and 0 bases from J, with 9 bases between. The CDR3 runs 16 residues. Germline V gene lookup returns CDR1 SGHRS and CDR2 YFSETQ. The CDR3 region has the DNA TGCGCCAGCAGCTTCTGGGGGGCCTCCTATAATTCACCCCTCCACTTT. The encoded protein is CASSFWGASYNSPLHF.

This chain uses TRBV4-3 with TRBJ1-3; D is possibly TRBD1 (6 bases). Between the trimmed V and J ends, which lost 1 base and 3 bases, there was a span of 13 bases. The CDR3 covers 16 residues. Per the germline V gene, CDR1 is LGHNA and CDR2 is YSLEER. The CDR3 sequence is CASSQVPGAGGNTIYF. Written as DNA, the CDR3 is TGCGCCAGCAGCCAAGTCCCGGGGGCGGGTGGAAACACCATATATTTT.

Written as DNA, the CDR3 is TGTGCCATCAGAGGACAGGGTGCCATGAACACTGAAGCTTTCTTT. Amino acid sequence: CAIRGQGAMNTEAFF. This chain connects TRBV10-3 to TRBJ1-1; 8 bases match TRBD1. Trimming took 6 bases from V and 0 from J; bases not matched to a gene: 6. This CDR3 is 15 amino acids long. Germline values: CDR1 ENHRY, CDR2 SYGVKD.

This chain connects TRBV2 to TRBJ1-1, with D unresolved. V lost 11 bases, J lost 0 bases, and 7 bases lay in between. Germline V lookup: CDR1 SNHLY, CDR2 FYNNEI. This CDR3 has 11 amino acids. DNA for the CDR3: TGTGCCGAAGGACTGAACACTGAAGCTTTCTTT. Translation: CAEGLNTEAFF.